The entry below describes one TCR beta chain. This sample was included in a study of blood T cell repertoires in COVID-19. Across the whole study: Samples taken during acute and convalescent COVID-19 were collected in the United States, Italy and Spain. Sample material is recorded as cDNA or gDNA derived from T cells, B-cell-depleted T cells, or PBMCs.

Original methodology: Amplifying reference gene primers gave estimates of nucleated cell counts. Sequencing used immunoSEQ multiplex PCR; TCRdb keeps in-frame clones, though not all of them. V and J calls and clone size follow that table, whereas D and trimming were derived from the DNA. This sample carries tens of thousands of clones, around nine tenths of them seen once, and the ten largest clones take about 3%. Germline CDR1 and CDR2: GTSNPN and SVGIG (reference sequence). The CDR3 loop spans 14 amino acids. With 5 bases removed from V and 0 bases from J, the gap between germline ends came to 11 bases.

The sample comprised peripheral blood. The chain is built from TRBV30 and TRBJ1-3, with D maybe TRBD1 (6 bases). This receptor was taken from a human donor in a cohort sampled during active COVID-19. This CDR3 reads CAWEPGHSGNTIYF. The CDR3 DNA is TGTGCCTGGGAACCGGGACACTCTGGAAACACCATATATTTT.